The 15 T cell receptor beta chains below come from one sample, sequenced in a study of vaccination and CD4 T cells after COVID-19. This sample's treatment: roughly 10-day PBMC culture with coronavirus spike peptide pools or control peptides (ViraFEST assay). Antigen specificity for these receptors is unknown. Once obtained from cultured CD4+ T cells, the DNA was sequenced using the Oncomine TCR Beta short-read assay. TCRdb reprocessed the PCR reads via MiXCR and lists one record per CDR3 protein. The table shows over 10,000 distinct CDR3 sequences, with 36% occurring only once. The sample taken for sequencing was cultured CD4+ T cells from blood. Receptor source: a human donor with COVID-19.

The chain joins TRBV19 to TRBJ2-3; no clear D. The CDR3 runs to 14 residues. The V end was cut by 0 bases, the J end by 4 bases, with 8 bases between. Germline lookup yields CDR1 LNHDA and CDR2 SQIVND (reference sequence). The CDR3, as DNA: TGTGCCAGTAGTATAGATTATGGGTCAGATACGCAGTATTTT. Encoded protein: CASSIDYGSDTQYF.

The chain carries TRBV6-1 and TRBJ1-5; D is unclear. Trimming stripped 5 bases from V and 5 bases from J, with 7 bases between. The CDR3 contains 12 residues. Germline V gives CDR1 MNHNS, CDR2 SASEGT. Here the CDR3 DNA reads TGTGCCAGCAGTAAGGGAGATCAGCCCCAGCATTTT. This translates into CASSKGDQPQHF.

This sequence joins TRBV2 and TRBJ2-7, with D possibly called TRBD1 or TRBD2 (5 bases each). Between the trimmed V and J ends, which lost 6 bases and 0 bases, there was a span of 12 bases. Per the germline V gene, CDR1 is SNHLY and CDR2 is FYNNEI. The CDR3 consists of 14 residues. DNA for the CDR3: TGTGCCAGCAGCCCGGGACCACCCTCCTACGAGCAGTACTTC. It translates to CASSPGPPSYEQYF.

This clonotype was observed a few times. This chain links TRBV7-3 with TRBJ2-3; D not resolved. This CDR3 has 13 residues. Germline CDR1 SGHTA, CDR2 FQGTGA. Trimming removed 4 bases at V and 5 bases at J, with 10 bases between. CDR3 coding DNA: TGTGCCAGCAGCTATGTTGCTGGAGATACGCAGTATTTT. Its protein is CASSYVAGDTQYF.

This clonotype was detected only a few times. The rearrangement links TRBV7-2 to TRBJ2-1, with TRBD2 as a possible D gene (7 bases). This CDR3 is built from 15 residues. The V end was cut by 0 bases, the J end by 2 bases, with 8 bases between. Germline loops: CDR1 SGHTA, CDR2 FQGNSA. The DNA for the CDR3 is TGTGCCAGCAGCTTAGCGGGGGGGCCCTACAATGAGCAGTTCTTC. Translation gives CASSLAGGPYNEQFF.

This sequence joins TRBV7-8 and TRBJ1-6; 7 bases align to TRBD1. J gave up 9 bases and V 4 bases, and 3 bases lay outside the gene matches. CDR1 is SGHVS, CDR2 FQNEAQ, per germline. CDR3 length: 13 residues. Here the CDR3 reads CASSSTGVSPLHF. DNA of the CDR3: TGTGCCAGCAGCTCAACAGGGGTTTCACCCCTCCACTTT.

The rearrangement joins TRBV29-1 to TRBJ2-4; D is undetermined. The V end lost 7 bases, the J end lost 6 bases, and 16 bases lay between the germline ends. Per germline, CDR1 SQVTM and CDR2 ANQGSEA. This CDR3 spans 13 amino acids. This chain's CDR3 is CSAAPTGSNIQYF. CDR3 nucleotides: TGCAGCGCAGCCCCGACGGGCTCAAACATTCAGTACTTC.

In this sample, this clonotype turned up once. This sequence joins TRBV20-1 and TRBJ2-1; 9 positions match TRBD2. The germline V gene encodes CDR1 DFQATT and CDR2 SNEGSKA (reference sequence). The CDR3 totals 15 residues. V shed 3 bases and J 4 bases; nucleotides not matched to a gene: 7. CDR3: CSARRGGAGYNEQFF. The CDR3 coding sequence is TGCAGTGCTAGGCGCGGGGGGGCCGGATACAATGAGCAGTTCTTC.

The chain combines TRBV6-1 with TRBJ2-7; a possible D gene is TRBD1 (6 bases). Trimming pared 6 bases from V and 0 bases from J, leaving 12 bases between. The CDR3 length is 14 residues. Germline values: CDR1 MNHNS, CDR2 SASEGT. In nucleotides, the CDR3 is TGTGCCAGCAGAAGAGGACAGTCCTCCTACGAGCAGTACTTC. Translated: CASRRGQSSYEQYF.

The chain employs TRBV6-1 and TRBJ2-2; TRBD1 agrees at 10 bases. The CDR3 covers 15 residues. V trimming: 6 bases; J trimming: 3 bases; junction bases outside the gene matches: 4. Germline assignment: CDR1 MNHNS and CDR2 SASEGT. The CDR3 protein is CASRVTGGDTGELFF. The DNA of the CDR3 is TGTGCCAGCAGGGTGACAGGGGGCGACACCGGGGAGCTGTTTTTT.

This clonotype was seen only once. V gene TRBV2 combines with J gene TRBJ2-2; D may be TRBD1 (5 bases). The germline V gene encodes CDR1 SNHLY and CDR2 FYNNEI. V lost 0 bases and J 2 bases, leaving 7 bases between the germline ends. The CDR3 runs to 15 residues. As DNA, the CDR3 is TGTGCCAGCAGTGAAGCTAGGGGCAACACCGGGGAGCTGTTTTTT. This encodes CASSEARGNTGELFF.

The CDR3 is CASSQEDPGPWYGYTF. CDR3 DNA: TGCGCCAGCAGCCAAGAGGACCCGGGGCCCTGGTATGGCTACACCTTC. The V gene is TRBV4-1, the J gene TRBJ1-2; D is perhaps TRBD1 (5 bases). CDR3 length: 16 residues. CDR1 is MGHRA, CDR2 YSYEKL, per germline. V shed 0 bases and J shed 5 bases, with 16 bases lying between them.

The genes are TRBV6-1 and TRBJ1-4; possible D gene TRBD1, 6 bases. This CDR3 spans 14 amino acids. CDR1 and CDR2 (germline): MNHNS, SASEGT. V gave up 5 bases and J gave up 4 bases, with 11 bases separating them. CDR3 coding DNA: TGTGCCAGCAGTCCGGGACATTATAATGAAAAACTGTTTTTT. Its protein product is CASSPGHYNEKLFF.

This rearrangement joins TRBV12-5 to TRBJ1-1; 8 nucleotides line up with TRBD1. V was pared by 6 bases and J by 1 base, with 13 bases of the junction left unmatched. CDR1 and CDR2 (germline): LGHNT, FRNRAP. The CDR3 totals 17 residues. This CDR3 is CASGLTGQGGPNTEAFF. The CDR3, as DNA: TGTGCTAGTGGCCTAACCGGACAGGGAGGACCGAACACTGAAGCTTTCTTT.

This clonotype was counted a single time. The junction does not match germline at one end; this may be a read error. The chain is built from TRBV6-1 and TRBJ2-3; the match to TRBD2 covers 12 bases. This CDR3 has 13 amino acids. Looked up from germline, CDR1 is MNHNS and CDR2 is SASEGT. CDR3 amino acids: CASSEATSGGLNF. The CDR3 DNA sequence: TGTGCCAGCAGTGAAGCTACTAGCGGGGGGTTAAATTTT.